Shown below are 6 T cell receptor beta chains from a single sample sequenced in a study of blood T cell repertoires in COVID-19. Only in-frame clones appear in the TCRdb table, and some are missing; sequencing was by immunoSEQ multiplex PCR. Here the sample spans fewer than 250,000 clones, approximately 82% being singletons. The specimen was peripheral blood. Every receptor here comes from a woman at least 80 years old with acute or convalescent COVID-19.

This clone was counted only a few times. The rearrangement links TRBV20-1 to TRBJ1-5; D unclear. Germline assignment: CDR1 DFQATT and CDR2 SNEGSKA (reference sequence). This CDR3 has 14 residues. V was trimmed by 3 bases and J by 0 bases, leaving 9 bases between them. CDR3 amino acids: CSASVPNSNQPQHF. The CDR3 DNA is TGCAGTGCTAGTGTACCTAATAGCAATCAGCCCCAGCATTTT.

The CDR3 bases are TGTGCCAGCAGTTCAACATATGGCTACACCTTC. Protein product: CASSSTYGYTF. The rearrangement links TRBV28 to TRBJ1-2; D ambiguous. This CDR3 contains 11 residues. Trimming removed 4 bases at V and 5 bases at J, with 5 bases between. CDR1 and CDR2 (germline): MDHEN, SYDVKM.

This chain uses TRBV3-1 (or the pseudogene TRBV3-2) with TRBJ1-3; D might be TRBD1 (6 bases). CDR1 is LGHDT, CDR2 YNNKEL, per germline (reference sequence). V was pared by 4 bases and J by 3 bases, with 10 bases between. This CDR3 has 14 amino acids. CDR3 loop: CASSPGTRGNTIYF. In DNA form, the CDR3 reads TGTGCCAGCAGCCCCGGGACACGTGGAAACACCATATATTTT.

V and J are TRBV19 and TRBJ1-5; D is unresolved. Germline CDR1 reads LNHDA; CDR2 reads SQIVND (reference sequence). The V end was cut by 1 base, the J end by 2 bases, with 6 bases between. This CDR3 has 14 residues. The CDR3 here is CASSIVSGNQPQHF. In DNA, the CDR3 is TGTGCCAGTAGTATAGTTTCGGGCAATCAGCCCCAGCATTTT.

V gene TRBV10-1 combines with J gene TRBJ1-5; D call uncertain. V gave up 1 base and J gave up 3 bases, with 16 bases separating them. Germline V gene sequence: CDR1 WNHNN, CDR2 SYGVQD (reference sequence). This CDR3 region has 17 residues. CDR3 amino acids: CASSEFLKSENNQPQHF. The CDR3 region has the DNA TGCGCCAGCAGTGAGTTTCTAAAATCGGAGAACAATCAGCCCCAGCATTTT.

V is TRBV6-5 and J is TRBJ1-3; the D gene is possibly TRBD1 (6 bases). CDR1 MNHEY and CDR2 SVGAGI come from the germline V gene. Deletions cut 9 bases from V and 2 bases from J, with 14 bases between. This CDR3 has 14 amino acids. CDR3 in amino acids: CARVGGRTGNTIYF. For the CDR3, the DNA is TGTGCCAGAGTGGGGGGGCGAACTGGAAACACCATATATTTT.